These T cell receptor beta chains were read from a single sample in a study of T-cell memory formation after mild COVID-19. TCRdb processed the 5' RACE reads anew with MiXCR; each CDR3 protein has one entry. The sample lists about 560,000 distinct CDR3 sequences, about 18% occurring once. The sequencing input was PBMCs or a T cell subset sorted from them (not recorded which). These receptors all stem from an adult woman who had mild COVID-19 (a few samples of this study predate the infection). Cell type and time point are not known. Both conserved end residues are part of each CDR3. Clone size, where shown, is once, few, many, or a class for clones that have expanded.

clone_size	v_call	cdr3_aa
few	TRBV10-3	CAISFYRAGGSYEQYF
.	TRBV9	CASSVEAGMGTDTQYF
few	TRBV19	CASSTPPGPDKNEQFF
.	TRBV7-2	CASSLWGQNTDTQYF
few	TRBV19	CASSIDRGTSYNEQFF
many	TRBV5-1	CASSLEGESNQPQHF
few	TRBV28	CAGSSGPREQYF
few	TRBV19	CASTGTSGPYEQYF
.	TRBV25-1	CASRTLGAATEAFF
.	TRBV24-1	CATSDYAGGRTDTQYF
few	TRBV7-2	CASGTPGQAYNEQFF
.	TRBV6-4	CASSDSFTTNTGELFF
.	TRBV7-9	CASSLRGAGTEAFF
many	TRBV7-9	CASSPTGAYEQYF
few	TRBV9	CASSVPRRGGAGELFF